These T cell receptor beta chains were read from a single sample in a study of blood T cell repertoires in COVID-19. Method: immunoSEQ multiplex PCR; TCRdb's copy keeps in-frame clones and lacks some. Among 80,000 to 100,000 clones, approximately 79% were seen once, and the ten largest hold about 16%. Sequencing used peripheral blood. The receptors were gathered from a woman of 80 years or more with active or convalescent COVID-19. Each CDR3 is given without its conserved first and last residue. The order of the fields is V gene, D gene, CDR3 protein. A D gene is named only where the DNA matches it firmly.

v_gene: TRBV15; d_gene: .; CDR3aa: ATSKDSLEIYGYT
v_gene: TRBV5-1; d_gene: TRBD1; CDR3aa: ASSFETGFAEQY
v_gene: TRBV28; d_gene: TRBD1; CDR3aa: ASRTGLETQY
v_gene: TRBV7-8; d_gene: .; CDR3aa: ASSPQPQGYGYT
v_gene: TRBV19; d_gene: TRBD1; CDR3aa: ASRQGQGAYLNTGELF
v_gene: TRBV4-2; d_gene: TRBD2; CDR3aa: ASSQDVIAGGPSSTDTQY
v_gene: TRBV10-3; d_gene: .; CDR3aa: AISASGSEAF
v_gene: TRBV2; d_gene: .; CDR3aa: ASSEAPPDEQY
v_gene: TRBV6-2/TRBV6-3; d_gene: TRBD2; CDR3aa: ASSYPSSGGAGNGELF
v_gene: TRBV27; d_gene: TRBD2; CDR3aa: ASIQAGGPYEQY
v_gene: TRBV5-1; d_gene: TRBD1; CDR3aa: ASGQGDSPLH
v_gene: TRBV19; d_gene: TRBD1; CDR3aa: ASRTGGWSPLH
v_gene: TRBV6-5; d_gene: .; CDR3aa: ASSPRSYQETQY
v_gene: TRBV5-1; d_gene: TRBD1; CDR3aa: ASSGGQGEFSPLH
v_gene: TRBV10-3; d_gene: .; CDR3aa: AISEIAGFGANVLT
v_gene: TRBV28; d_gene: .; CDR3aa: ASSLSGTHGYT
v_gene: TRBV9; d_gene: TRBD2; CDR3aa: ASSVSLAGPGADTQY
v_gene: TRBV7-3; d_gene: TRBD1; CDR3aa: ASSPGTGSYEQY
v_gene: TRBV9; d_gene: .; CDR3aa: ASSPHAEGSITEAF
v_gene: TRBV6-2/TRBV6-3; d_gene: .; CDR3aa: ASSPADSPETQY